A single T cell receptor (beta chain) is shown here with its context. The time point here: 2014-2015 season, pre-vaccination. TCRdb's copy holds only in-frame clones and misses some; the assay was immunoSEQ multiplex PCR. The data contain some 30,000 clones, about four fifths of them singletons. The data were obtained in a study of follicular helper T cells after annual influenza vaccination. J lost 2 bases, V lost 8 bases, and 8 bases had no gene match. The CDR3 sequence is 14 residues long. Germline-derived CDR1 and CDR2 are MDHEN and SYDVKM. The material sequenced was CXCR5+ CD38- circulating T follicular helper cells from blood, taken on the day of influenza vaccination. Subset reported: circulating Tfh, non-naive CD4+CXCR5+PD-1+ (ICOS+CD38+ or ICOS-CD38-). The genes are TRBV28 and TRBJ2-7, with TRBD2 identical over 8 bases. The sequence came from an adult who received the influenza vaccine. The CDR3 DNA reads TGTGCCAGCTATCCGCGGGGGGCGGCCTACGAGCAGTACTTC. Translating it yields CASYPRGAAYEQYF.